This T cell receptor beta chain was sequenced during a study of T cell clonotyping in hematopoietic cell transplantation. Study in general: Cytoreduction preceded collection of pretransplant recipient samples.

Study-wide results and caveats: Cells were unsorted, so CD4 and CD8 contributions were not separated. Higher Inverse Simpson Index values in graft donor and pretransplant recipient predicted broader posttransplant TCR diversity.

In the case of this clone: Its specificity is not known.

Trimming stripped 4 bases from V and 2 bases from J, with 11 bases between. The CDR3 consists of 15 residues. Germline assignment: CDR1 SNHLY and CDR2 FYNNEI. Clones were read by immunoSEQ multiplex PCR, and TCRdb kept only the in-frame ones, dropping some. This table holds about 10,000 clones, about nine tenths found once. Time point reported: recipient sample about 28 days before transplant, after cytoreduction. Recipient blood drawn about 28 days pretransplant and days 30, 100, 180 after. The sample was peripheral blood mononuclear cells, taken before stem cell transplant. The TCR originated in a woman between 45 and 60 years old with chronic myeloid leukemia. Some clones in this sample may be carry-over from other donors' samples. The genes are TRBV2 and TRBJ2-2; D unresolved. The CDR3 DNA sequence: TGTGCCAGCAGTGCTACGGATCTTAACACCGGGGAGCTGTTTTTT. Its translation is CASSATDLNTGELFF.